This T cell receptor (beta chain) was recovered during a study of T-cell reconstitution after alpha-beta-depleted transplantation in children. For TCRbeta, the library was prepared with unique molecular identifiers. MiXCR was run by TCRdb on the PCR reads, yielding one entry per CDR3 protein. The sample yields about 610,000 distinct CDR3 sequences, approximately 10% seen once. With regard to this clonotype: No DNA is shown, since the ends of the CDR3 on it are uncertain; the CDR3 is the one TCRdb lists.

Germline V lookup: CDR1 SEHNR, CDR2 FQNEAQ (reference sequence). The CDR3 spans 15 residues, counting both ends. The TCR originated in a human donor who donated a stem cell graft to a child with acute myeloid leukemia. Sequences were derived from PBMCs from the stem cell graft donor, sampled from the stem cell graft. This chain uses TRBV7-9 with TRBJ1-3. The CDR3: CASSTSFARGNTTYF.